This T cell receptor beta chain appears in the sequencing data of a study of T-cell memory formation after mild COVID-19. Barcoded TCR alpha and TCR beta cDNA libraries with UMIs came from 5'RACE using constant-segment primers. TCRdb independently ran MiXCR on the 5' RACE reads; one entry per CDR3 protein. The sample has a few hundred thousand distinct CDR3 sequences; under 30% are singletons. The CDR3 extends over 16 amino acids. Trimming stripped 7 bases from V and 0 bases from J, with 17 bases between. From germline, CDR1 is MNHNS and CDR2 SASEGT. The chain joins TRBV6-1 to TRBJ2-3; D not resolved. The TCR comes from an adult woman who had mild COVID-19 (a few samples of this study predate the infection). Cell type and time point are not known. Sequencing was carried out using PBMCs or a T cell subset sorted from them (not recorded which). CDR3 in amino acids: CASTRAPAASTDTQYF. For the CDR3, the DNA is TGTGCCAGCACCAGAGCTCCGGCGGCTAGCACAGATACGCAGTATTTT.